This TCR beta chain was sequenced in a study of Graves' ophthalmopathy and Graves' hyperthyroidism. Overall study findings and caveats: Blood repertoires reportedly contained most expanded thyroid clonotypes above 0.001 frequency.

Diagnosis relied on clinical symptoms, serum thyroxine, TRAb, thyroid ultrasound and orbital computed tomography. Amplified TCR beta CDR3 regions were obtained using RNA transcripts as template. The authors performed first-round RT-PCR with HTBI primers and then a second-round multiplex PCR. MiXCR, run by TCRdb on the multiplex PCR reads, gives a single entry per CDR3 protein. The repertoire has under 250,000 distinct CDR3 sequences, 25% to 30% of them found once; the top ten carry 9.1%. Concerning this clonotype itself: Its target is not known.

This CDR3 spans 12 amino acids. Germline CDR1 reads MNHNS; CDR2 reads SASEGT. V was pared by 8 bases and J by 0 bases, with 8 bases between. The V call is TRBV6-1, the J call TRBJ2-7; D is unresolved. This sequence originates from a man aged 45 to 65 with Graves' ophthalmopathy. The sample was peripheral blood. CDR3 loop: CASHSPSYEQYF. DNA of the CDR3: TGTGCCAGCCACAGTCCCTCCTACGAGCAGTACTTC.